Sequencing of this T cell receptor (beta chain) was carried out in a study of CD8 T cells in Susac syndrome. Reverse transcription used about 0.45 to 1 ug RNA and random hexamers. Amplification of TCR beta CDR3 was carried out by immunoSEQ multiplex PCR, which covered 54 Vbeta and 13 Jbeta segments. TCRdb redid the calling of the immunoSEQ multiplex PCR reads with MiXCR, one entry per CDR3 protein. The sample includes about 190,000 distinct CDR3 sequences, approximately 93% seen only once; the top ten take 0.1% to 0.12%. The sequenced sample was CD4+ T cells from PBMCs. The sequence was obtained from a human donor in good health.

DNA for the CDR3: TGTGCCAGCAGCGCTTCCGGGACAGATTATGGCTACACCTTC. It codes for CASSASGTDYGYTF. The chain couples TRBV9 to TRBJ1-2; 7 bases fit TRBD1. The length of the CDR3 is 14 residues. The germline V gene encodes CDR1 SGDLS and CDR2 YYNGEE. The ends lost 3 bases at V and 5 bases at J; junction bases unmatched: 7.